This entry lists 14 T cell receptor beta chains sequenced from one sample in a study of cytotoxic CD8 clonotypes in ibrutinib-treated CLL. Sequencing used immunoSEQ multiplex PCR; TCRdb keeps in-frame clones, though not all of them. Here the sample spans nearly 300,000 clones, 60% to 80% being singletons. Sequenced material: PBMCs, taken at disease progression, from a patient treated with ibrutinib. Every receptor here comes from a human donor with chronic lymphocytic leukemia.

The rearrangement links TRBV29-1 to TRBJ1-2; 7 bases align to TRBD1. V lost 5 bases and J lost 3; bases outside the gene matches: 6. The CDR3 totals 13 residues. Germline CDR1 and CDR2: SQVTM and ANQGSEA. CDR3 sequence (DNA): TGCAGCGTTACACAGGGGTTAGACTATGGCTACACCTTC. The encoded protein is CSVTQGLDYGYTF.

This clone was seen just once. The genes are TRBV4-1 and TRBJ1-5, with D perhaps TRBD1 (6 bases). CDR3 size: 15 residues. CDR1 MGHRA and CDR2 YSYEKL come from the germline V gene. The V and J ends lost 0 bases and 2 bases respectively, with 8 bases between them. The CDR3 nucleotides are TGCGCCAGCAGCCAAGAGGAGGGGGGCAATCAGCCCCAGCATTTT. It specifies CASSQEEGGNQPQHF.

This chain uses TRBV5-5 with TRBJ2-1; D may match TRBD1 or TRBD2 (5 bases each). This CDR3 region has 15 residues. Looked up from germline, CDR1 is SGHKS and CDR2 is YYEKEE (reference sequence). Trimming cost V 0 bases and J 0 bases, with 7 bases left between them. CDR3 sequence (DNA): TGTGCCAGCAGCTTGGAGGGGAGCTCCTACAATGAGCAGTTCTTC. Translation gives CASSLEGSSYNEQFF. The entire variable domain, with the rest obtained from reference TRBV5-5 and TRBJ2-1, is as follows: DAGVTQSPTHLIKTRGQQVTLRCSPISGHKSVSWYQQVLGQGPQFIFQYYEKEERGRGNFPDRFSARQFPNYSSELNVNALLLGDSALYLCASSLEGSSYNEQFFGPGTRLTVL.

The CDR3 sequence is CASSPVAGGSYEQYF. The CDR3 nucleotides are TGTGCCAGCAGCCCGGTAGCGGGAGGGTCCTACGAGCAGTACTTC. The chain employs TRBV7-6 and TRBJ2-7, with TRBD2 identical over 11 bases. This CDR3 comprises 15 residues. Per the germline V gene, CDR1 is SGHVS and CDR2 is FNYEAQ. Trimming removed 5 bases from V and 1 base from J; junction bases left unmatched: 4.

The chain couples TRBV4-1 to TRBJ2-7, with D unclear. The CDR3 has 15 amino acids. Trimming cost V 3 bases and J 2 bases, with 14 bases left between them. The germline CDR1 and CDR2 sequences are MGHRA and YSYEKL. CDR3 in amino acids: CASSQVTYAPYEQYF. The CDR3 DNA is TGCGCCAGCAGCCAGGTCACATACGCTCCCTACGAGCAGTACTTC.

CDR3 in amino acids: CASMMMASGGVGEQFF. As DNA, the CDR3 is TGCGCCAGCATGATGATGGCTAGCGGGGGGGTCGGTGAGCAGTTCTTC. V and J are TRBV5-1 and TRBJ2-1, with 12 bases aligning to TRBD2. This CDR3 region has 16 residues. J gave up 9 bases and V 6 bases, and 13 bases lay outside the gene matches. Per germline, CDR1 SGHRS and CDR2 YFSETQ.

In nucleotides, the CDR3 is TGTGCCAGCAGCACCAGGGACAGGGGGCCCTACAATGAGCAGTTCTTC. Protein product: CASSTRDRGPYNEQFF. The rearrangement uses TRBV7-9 and TRBJ2-1, with 12 bases matching TRBD1. Germline CDR1 SEHNR, CDR2 FQNEAQ (reference sequence). V trimming: 5 bases; J trimming: 2 bases; junction bases outside the gene matches: 4. The CDR3 has 16 amino acids.

CDR3 in amino acids: CASSYRDRIHTGELFF. Here the CDR3 DNA reads TGTGCCAGCAGTTACCGGGACAGGATACACACCGGGGAGCTGTTTTTT. The chain carries TRBV6-5 and TRBJ2-2; 8 bases map to TRBD1. CDR1 is MNHEY and CDR2 is SVGAGI in the germline V gene. CDR3 length: 16 residues. V lost 2 bases to trimming and J lost 3 bases; unmatched junction nucleotides: 5.

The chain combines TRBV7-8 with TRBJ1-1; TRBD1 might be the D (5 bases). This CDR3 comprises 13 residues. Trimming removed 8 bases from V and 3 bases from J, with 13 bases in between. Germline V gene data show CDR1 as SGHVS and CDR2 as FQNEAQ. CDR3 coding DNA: TGTGCCAGCCGCCCAGGGCAATACACTGAAGCTTTCTTT. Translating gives CASRPGQYTEAFF.

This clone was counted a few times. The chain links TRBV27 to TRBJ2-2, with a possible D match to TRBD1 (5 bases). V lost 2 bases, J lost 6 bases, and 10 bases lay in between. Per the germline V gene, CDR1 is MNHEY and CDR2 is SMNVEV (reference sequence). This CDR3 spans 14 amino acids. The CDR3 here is CASSLQGSSGELFF. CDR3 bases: TGTGCCAGCAGTTTACAGGGATCATCCGGGGAGCTGTTTTTT.

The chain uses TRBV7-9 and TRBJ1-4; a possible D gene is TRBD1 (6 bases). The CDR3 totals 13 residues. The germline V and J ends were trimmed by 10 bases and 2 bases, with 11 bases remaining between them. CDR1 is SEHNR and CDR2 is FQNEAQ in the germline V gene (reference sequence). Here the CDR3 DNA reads TGTGCCACCCGCGGGGGCACTAATGAAAAACTGTTTTTT. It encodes CATRGGTNEKLFF.

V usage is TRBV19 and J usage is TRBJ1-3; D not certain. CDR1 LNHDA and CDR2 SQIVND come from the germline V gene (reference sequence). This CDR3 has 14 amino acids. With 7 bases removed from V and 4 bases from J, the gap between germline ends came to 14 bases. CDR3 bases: TGTGCCAGTACTTACGGAGTCAGAGGAAACACCATATATTTT. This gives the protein CASTYGVRGNTIYF.

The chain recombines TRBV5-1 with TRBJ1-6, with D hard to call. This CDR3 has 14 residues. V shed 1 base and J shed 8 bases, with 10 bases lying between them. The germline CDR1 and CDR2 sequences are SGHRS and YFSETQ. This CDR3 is CASSLRPRDSPLHF. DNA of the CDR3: TGCGCCAGCAGCTTGCGTCCCCGGGATTCACCCCTCCACTTT.

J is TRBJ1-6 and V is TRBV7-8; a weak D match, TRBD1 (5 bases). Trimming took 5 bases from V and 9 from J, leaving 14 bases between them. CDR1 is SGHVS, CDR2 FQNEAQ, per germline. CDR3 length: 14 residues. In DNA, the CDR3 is TGTGCCAGCAGCGGCAGGGAGTGGGGTTCACCCCTCCACTTT. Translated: CASSGREWGSPLHF.